Listed below are T cell receptor beta chains from one sample, sequenced in a study of T-cell reconstitution after alpha-beta-depleted transplantation in children. Each CDR3 protein gets one entry after TCRdb re-called the PCR reads with MiXCR. This sample carries a few hundred thousand distinct CDR3 sequences, about a sixth of them seen once, and the ten largest clones take over 3%. The sequencing here drew on PBMCs from the stem cell graft donor, taken from the stem cell graft. Receptor source: a human donor who donated a stem cell graft to a child with acute lymphoblastic leukemia. The CDR3 runs from the conserved cysteine through the conserved F or W. A D gene is named only where the DNA matches it firmly. Size is stated for part of the rows, as once, few or many counts, or as a class when the clone is expanded.

clone_size j_call d_call v_call cdr3_nt cdr3_aa
few TRBJ2-1 TRBD2 TRBV9 TGTGCCAGCAGCGTAGGGCTAGCGGGAAGTACTGAGCAGTTCTTC CASSVGLAGSTEQFF
- TRBJ1-3 TRBD1 TRBV4-2 TGTGCCAGCAGCCACCTACCGGGACAGGGGTCCTCTGGAAACACCATATATTTT CASSHLPGQGSSGNTIYF
few TRBJ2-7 - TRBV18 TGTGCCAGCTCACCACCCCTAACAGGGAAAACCTACGAGCAGTACTTC CASSPPLTGKTYEQYF
few TRBJ2-3 - TRBV6-5 TGTGCCAGCAGTTACTCTGCCTCGTCGGGAATTCGCACAGATACGCAGTATTTT CASSYSASSGIRTDTQYF
- TRBJ2-3 TRBD2 TRBV20-1 TGCAGTGCTTGGACTAGCCAAAGATCTAGCACAGATACGCAGTATTTT CSAWTSQRSSTDTQYF
few TRBJ1-1 - TRBV12-3/TRBV12-4 TGTGCCAGCAGTTTAGTTACAGGGAGTTTCACTGAAGCTTTCTTT CASSLVTGSFTEAFF
few TRBJ1-2 TRBD1 TRBV18 TGTGCCAGCTCACCAAGACAGGGGGCATCGGACTATGGCTACACCTTC CASSPRQGASDYGYTF
- TRBJ2-1 - TRBV4-2 TGTGCCAGCAGCCAAGACCATCCGGGCAATGAGCAGTTCTTC CASSQDHPGNEQFF
many TRBJ1-2 - TRBV9 TGTGCCAGCAGCGTAGCGGGAGGGGAAGACTATGGCTACACCTTC CASSVAGGEDYGYTF
few TRBJ1-1 - TRBV12-3/TRBV12-4 TGTGCCAGCAACCCTTCAGAGGGGAGGAACACTGAAGCTTTCTTT CASNPSEGRNTEAFF
few TRBJ1-2 - TRBV7-9 TGTGCCAGCAGTCAGGTCCCGAGCAGTTATCGCTACACCTTC CASSQVPSSYRYTF
- TRBJ2-7 - TRBV7-9 TGTGCCAGCAGCTTGAGGGAAGGCCCCCACTGGGAGCAGTACTTC CASSLREGPHWEQYF
few TRBJ2-5 - TRBV4-2 TGTGCCAGCAGCCAAGGGACAGTTCTACAAGAGACCCAGTACTTC CASSQGTVLQETQYF
few TRBJ2-5 - TRBV20-1 TGCAGTGCTAGAGCCTCGGCTAGGCGGCGGCCACGATTC CSARASARRRPRF
- TRBJ1-1 - TRBV6-1 TGTGCCAGCAGTCTTCCTCCGACAGATAGAACGATGAACACTGAAGCTTTCTTT CASSLPPTDRTMNTEAFF
few TRBJ2-7 TRBD1 TRBV7-9 TGTGCCAGCAGCCCTGAGGGGACAGGGGGCTACGAGCAGTACTTC CASSPEGTGGYEQYF
- TRBJ2-7 TRBD2 TRBV7-9 TGTGCCAGCAGCCTGCCAGGACTAGCGGGTTTCTACGAGCAGTACTTC CASSLPGLAGFYEQYF
few TRBJ1-1 TRBD1 TRBV14 TGTGCCAGCAGCCAAGATAGCTGGACAGGGGGAAGTGGCACTGAAGCTTTCTTT CASSQDSWTGGSGTEAFF
- TRBJ2-3 - TRBV5-1 TGCGCCAGCAGGTCCCTCGGATTTGCGACAGATACGCAGTATTTT CASRSLGFATDTQYF
- TRBJ2-7 TRBD2 TRBV5-1 TGCGCCAGCAGCGGAACCCTAGCGGTCAGCTCCTACGAGCAGTACTTC CASSGTLAVSSYEQYF
few TRBJ2-5 TRBD1 TRBV11-1 TGTGCCAGCAGCCCTCCTTCTGTCCACAGGGGGAGGAGGCAAGAGACCCAGTACTTC CASSPPSVHRGRRQETQYF
- TRBJ1-1 - TRBV7-9 TGTGCCAGCAGCGTGGACCTAAGGGGCACTGAAGCTTTCTTT CASSVDLRGTEAFF
- TRBJ2-7 TRBD2 TRBV20-1 TGCAGTGCTAGAGAAACAGCGGGAGACTACGAGCAGTACTTC CSARETAGDYEQYF
- TRBJ2-7 TRBD2 TRBV20-1 TGCAGTGCTACTTGGACTAGCGGGAGGGATTTCTCCTACGAGCAGTACTTC CSATWTSGRDFSYEQYF
- TRBJ2-2 - TRBV7-2 TGTGCCAGCAGCTTAGTTAGTAGCCCCGTCGGGGAGCTGTTTTTT CASSLVSSPVGELFF
- TRBJ1-2 TRBD1 TRBV6-1 TGTGCCAGCAGATTGACCCGGACAGGACCTTACTATGGCTACACCTTC CASRLTRTGPYYGYTF
many TRBJ2-2 - TRBV5-1 TGCGCCAGCAGCTTTGAATCGGTCGGGGAGCTGTTTTTT CASSFESVGELFF
- TRBJ1-1 - TRBV7-9 TGTGCCAGCAGCTTCGCTCAGGGGGAAGCTTTCTTT CASSFAQGEAFF
few TRBJ2-2 - TRBV5-1 TGCGCCAGCACGTCGACAGCGAACACCGGGGAGCTGTTTTTT CASTSTANTGELFF
- TRBJ2-7 - TRBV19 TGTGCCAGTAGTACACTACAGGGCTCCGAGCAGTACTTC CASSTLQGSEQYF
- TRBJ2-7 - TRBV18 TGTGCCAGCTCACCCCTGGACGGCTACGAGCAGTACTTC CASSPLDGYEQYF
- TRBJ2-5 TRBD2 TRBV5-1 TGCGCCAGCAGCTTGGAGATCGGGACTAGCGGGAGGGCCCGTTCTGTTATGACCCAGTACTTC CASSLEIGTSGRARSVMTQYF
many TRBJ1-1 TRBD1 TRBV5-1 TGCGCCAGCCTACAGGGGGATGTGGCGAACACTGAAGCTTTCTTT CASLQGDVANTEAFF
- TRBJ2-7 TRBD2 TRBV28 TGTGCCGGATGTCGCCGCGGGAGCTCCTACGAGCAGTACTTC CAGCRRGSSYEQYF
- TRBJ2-2 - TRBV15 TGTGCCACCAGCAGTTACGGCACCGGGGAGCTGTTTTTT CATSSYGTGELFF
- TRBJ1-2 - TRBV4-1 TGCGCCAGCAGCCAAGGGTGGGGACAAAGACTCACATCCCCCGATGGCTACACCTTC CASSQGWGQRLTSPDGYTF
- TRBJ2-5 TRBD2 TRBV20-1 TGCAGTGCTCGGAGCGGGACGCACCAAGAGACCCAGTACTTC CSARSGTHQETQYF
- TRBJ1-3 - TRBV5-1 TGCGCCAGCAGCCCCCCGGTTGGCAACCAGAGCTCTGGAAACACCATATATTTT CASSPPVGNQSSGNTIYF
many TRBJ2-1 TRBD2 TRBV5-1 TGCGCCAGCAGCTTGGGAAACCTAGCGGGACCCCCCTACAATGAGCAGTTCTTC CASSLGNLAGPPYNEQFF
- TRBJ2-5 - TRBV4-1 TGCGCCAGCAGCCAAGTCAAGTCTCAGGAGACCCAGTACTTC CASSQVKSQETQYF
- TRBJ2-3 - TRBV5-1 TGCGCCAGCACGCCCCGCGGCCGCACAGATACGCAGTATTTT CASTPRGRTDTQYF
few TRBJ1-4 TRBD1 TRBV7-9 TGTGCCAGCAGCACAAAACAGGGGGCGTATGAAAAACTGTTTTTT CASSTKQGAYEKLFF
- TRBJ1-1 - TRBV13 TGTGCCAGCAGCTTAGCTTCTAGGACTGAAGCTTTCTTT CASSLASRTEAFF
few TRBJ2-7 - TRBV6-1 TGTGCCAGCAGTGAAGGGGAGAGGATCACTTTGGTCTACGAGCAGTACTTC CASSEGERITLVYEQYF
- TRBJ2-1 - TRBV6-5 TGTGCCAGCAGTCAATTAAAACCGTACAATGAGCAGTTCTTC CASSQLKPYNEQFF
- TRBJ2-1 TRBD1 TRBV6-1 TGTGCCAGCAATCCGTGGGACAGGGGAGAGGATGAGCAGTTCTTC CASNPWDRGEDEQFF
few TRBJ2-3 TRBD2 TRBV5-1 TGCGCCAGCAGCTTGGTACTAGCGGGAGAAGATACGCAGTATTTT CASSLVLAGEDTQYF
- TRBJ1-5 - TRBV5-6 TGTGCCAGCAGCCCGAGGCCAGGGAACAATCAGCCCCAGCATTTT CASSPRPGNNQPQHF
few TRBJ2-1 - TRBV3-1 TGTGCCAGCAGCTATCGGCTCTACCCTGGCCCGGAGAGTTTAGATGAGCAGTTCTTC CASSYRLYPGPESLDEQFF
once TRBJ1-1 - TRBV15 TGTGCCACCAGCAGAGATTGGGGGGTGGCTTTCTTT CATSRDWGVAFF
- TRBJ2-7 - TRBV28 TGTGCCAGCTCTACCCACCGACAGGATTCCTACGAGCAGTACTTC CASSTHRQDSYEQYF
- TRBJ2-5 - TRBV2 TGTGCCAGCACCACTACCCCAGGGGAGACCCAGTACTTC CASTTTPGETQYF